A selection of T cell receptor beta chains follows, all from one sample in a study of cytomegalovirus exposure and HLA in healthy donors. Produced via immunoSEQ multiplex PCR; TCRdb's table is partial and in-frame only. The profile shows a few hundred thousand clones, just over 85% of them singletons. Sequenced material: PBMCs. The receptors stem from a woman under 30 in good health and CMV-seronegative. Both conserved end residues are part of each CDR3. D genes are given only for firm matches.

>TRBV18|16|TRBD1|TRBJ2-2
CASSQGQGRNTGELFF
>TRBV7-2|15|TRBD1|TRBJ1-4
CASSQGGTLNEKLFF
>TRBV5-1|14|TRBD1|TRBJ1-2
CASSTDRANYGYTF
>TRBV7-6|15|TRBD1|TRBJ2-3
CASSSSTGVLDTQYF
>TRBV28|16|NA|TRBJ2-7
CASSLLTGLKSYEQYF
>TRBV5-4|14|NA|TRBJ2-7
CASSLSNYPYEQYF
>TRBV1|22|NA|TRBJ2-4
CTSSQDSKRLAGVFLAKNIQYF
>TRBV11-3|15|TRBD1|TRBJ1-2
CASSSGDRTNYGYTF
>TRBV27|16|NA|TRBJ1-2
CASSSTGLADNYGYTF
>TRBV4-1|13|NA|TRBJ1-5
CASSQGRYQPQHF
>TRBV30|13|NA|TRBJ1-1
CAWNRAMNTEAFF
>TRBV5-6|17|TRBD2|TRBJ2-3
CASSFLASGRSSDTQYF
>TRBV25-1|15|TRBD1|TRBJ1-2
CASSEFGTGGVGYTF
>TRBV15|18|NA|TRBJ2-4
CATSRVPRNLLAKNIQYF
>TRBV10-1|13|TRBD1|TRBJ1-1
CASSQTGLTEAFF
>TRBV19|14|TRBD1|TRBJ1-1
CASSINRGVTEAFF
>TRBV7-6|14|NA|TRBJ2-4
CASSPTIAKNIQYF
>TRBV7-2|13|NA|TRBJ2-7
CASSLAEGSEQYF
>TRBV28|14|NA|TRBJ1-2
CASSLGQGNYGYTF
>TRBV27|17|NA|TRBJ2-5
CASSPLLGGVRQETQYF
>TRBV10-1|14|TRBD1|TRBJ2-7
CASSGGQGTGEQYF
>TRBV5-4|16|TRBD1|TRBJ2-2
CASNIHDRARAGELFF
>TRBV29-1|14|TRBD1|TRBJ2-1
CSAPTGTVYNEQFF
>TRBV10-3|13|NA|TRBJ1-6
CAIGGLGNSPLHF
>TRBV6-5|13|TRBD2|TRBJ2-2
CGSIAGGTGELFF
>TRBV19|15|NA|TRBJ1-2
CASSHQGSHNYGYTF
>TRBV19|11|NA|TRBJ1-2
CASRTNYGYTF
>TRBV30|14|NA|TRBJ1-6
CAWRDVAGHPPLHF
>TRBV2|14|TRBD1|TRBJ1-3
CANDDRASGNTIYF
>TRBV28|14|NA|TRBJ2-7
CASSYLRRSYEQYF
>TRBV2|11|NA|TRBJ2-1
CASSRNNEQFF
>TRBV7-9|15|TRBD1|TRBJ2-7
CASSPSGTGSYEQYF
>TRBV2|13|NA|TRBJ1-4
CASRTATNEKLFF
>TRBV28|15|TRBD1|TRBJ2-6
CASNGQGAGANVLTF
>TRBV5-3|16|TRBD1|TRBJ1-1
CARSPDRGYPGTEAFF